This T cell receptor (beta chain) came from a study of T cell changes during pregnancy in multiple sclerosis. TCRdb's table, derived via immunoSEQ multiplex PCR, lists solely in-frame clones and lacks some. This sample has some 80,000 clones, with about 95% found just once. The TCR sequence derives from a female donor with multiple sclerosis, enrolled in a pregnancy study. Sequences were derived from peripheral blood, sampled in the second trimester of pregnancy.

The CDR3: CASSLGPPQLAGGYEQYF. In DNA form, the CDR3 reads TGTGCCAGCAGTTTAGGCCCACCCCAACTAGCGGGAGGATACGAGCAGTACTTC. V and J are TRBV27 and TRBJ2-7; 12 bases are shared with TRBD2. CDR1 and CDR2 from the germline V gene are MNHEY and SMNVEV (reference sequence). After removal of 2 bases from V and 4 bases from J, the junction contained 12 bases not matched to a gene. The CDR3 runs to 18 residues.